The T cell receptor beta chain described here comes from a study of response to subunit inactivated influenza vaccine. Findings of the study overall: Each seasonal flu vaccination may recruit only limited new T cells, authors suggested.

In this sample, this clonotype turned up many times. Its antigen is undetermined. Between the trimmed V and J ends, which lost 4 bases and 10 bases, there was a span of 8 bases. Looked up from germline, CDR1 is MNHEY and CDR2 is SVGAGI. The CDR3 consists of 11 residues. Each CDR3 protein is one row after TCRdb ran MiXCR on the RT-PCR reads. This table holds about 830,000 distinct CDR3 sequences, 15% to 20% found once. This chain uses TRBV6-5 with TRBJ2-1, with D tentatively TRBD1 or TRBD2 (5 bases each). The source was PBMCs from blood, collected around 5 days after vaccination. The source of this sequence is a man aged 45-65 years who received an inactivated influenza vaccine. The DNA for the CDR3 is TGTGCCAGCAGTTTTGGGGGAGAGCAGTTCTTC. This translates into CASSFGGEQFF.